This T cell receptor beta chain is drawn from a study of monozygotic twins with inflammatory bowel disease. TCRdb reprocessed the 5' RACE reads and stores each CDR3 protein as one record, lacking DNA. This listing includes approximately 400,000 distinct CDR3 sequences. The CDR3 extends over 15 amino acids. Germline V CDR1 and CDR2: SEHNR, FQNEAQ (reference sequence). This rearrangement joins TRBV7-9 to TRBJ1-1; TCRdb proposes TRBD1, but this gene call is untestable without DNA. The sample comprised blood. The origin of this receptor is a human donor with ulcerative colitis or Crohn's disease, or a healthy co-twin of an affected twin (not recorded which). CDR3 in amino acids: CASSWTGGIGTEAFF.